This T cell receptor (beta chain) was documented in a study of early T cells in non-severe SARS-CoV-2 infection. Background on the study: The sequenced material was bulk RNA from unsorted whole blood, and its chains were unpaired.

Individual cDNA molecules were tagged with unique molecular identifiers. TCRdb passed the 5' RACE reads through MiXCR, listing each CDR3 protein once. The top ten hold 3% to 5% of the sample, which has roughly 25,000 distinct CDR3 sequences, 5.1% seen once. This clonotype was observed a few times. This clonotype was sampled from an adult who was a healthcare worker with PCR-confirmed SARS-CoV-2 infection or an uninfected control (not recorded which). The sample taken for sequencing was whole blood.

CDR3 sequence (DNA): TGTGCCAGCGCCCCACCCCGCTACATGGGAGGAATTTACGAGCAGTACTTC. Residues: CASAPPRYMGGIYEQYF. The chain joins TRBV7-9 to TRBJ2-7; a possible D gene is TRBD2 (6 bases). V was trimmed by 8 bases and J by 4 bases, leaving 27 bases between them. The germline V gene encodes CDR1 SEHNR and CDR2 FQNEAQ (reference sequence). This CDR3 comprises 17 residues.